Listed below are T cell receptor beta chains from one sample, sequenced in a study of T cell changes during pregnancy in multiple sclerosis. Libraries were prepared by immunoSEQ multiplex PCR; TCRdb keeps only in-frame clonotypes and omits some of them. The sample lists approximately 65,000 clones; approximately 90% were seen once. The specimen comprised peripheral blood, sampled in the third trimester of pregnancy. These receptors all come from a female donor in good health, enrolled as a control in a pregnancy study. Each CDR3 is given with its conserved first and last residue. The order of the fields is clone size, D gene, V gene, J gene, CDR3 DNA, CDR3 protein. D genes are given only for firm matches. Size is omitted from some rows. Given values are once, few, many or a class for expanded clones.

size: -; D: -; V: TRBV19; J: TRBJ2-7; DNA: TGTGCCAGTAGTCCTCGTGAGGCAGGGCACCGCTACGAGCAGTACTTC; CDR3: CASSPREAGHRYEQYF
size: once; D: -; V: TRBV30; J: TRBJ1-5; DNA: TGTGCCTGGAGTGTACGGGATAATCAGCCCCAGCATTTT; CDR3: CAWSVRDNQPQHF
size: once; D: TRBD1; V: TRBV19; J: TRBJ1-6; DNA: TGTGCCAGTAGTGCCCTCGGGACAGGGTCTAATTCACCCCTCCACTTT; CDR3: CASSALGTGSNSPLHF
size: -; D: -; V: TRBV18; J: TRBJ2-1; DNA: TGTGCCAGCTCTCAAGGGTTGGTCAGCGGCGGCAATGAGCAGTTCTTC; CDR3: CASSQGLVSGGNEQFF
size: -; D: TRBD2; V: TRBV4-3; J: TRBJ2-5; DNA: TGCGCCAGCAGCCAATTAGCGGGGGGGCAAGAGACCCAGTACTTC; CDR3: CASSQLAGGQETQYF
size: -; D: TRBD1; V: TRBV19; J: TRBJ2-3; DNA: TGTGCCAGTATAGACAGGGGCAGGGACACAGATACGCAGTATTTT; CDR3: CASIDRGRDTDTQYF
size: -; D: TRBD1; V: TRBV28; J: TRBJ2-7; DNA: TGTGCCAGCAGCCGATCCGGGACAGGGATTTCCTACGAGCAGTACTTC; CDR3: CASSRSGTGISYEQYF
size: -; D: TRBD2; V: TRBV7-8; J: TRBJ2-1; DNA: TGTGCCAGCAGCGGGGTGAGCGGGGGGGTATTGAGGGAGGACAATGAGCAGTTCTTC; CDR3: CASSGVSGGVLREDNEQFF
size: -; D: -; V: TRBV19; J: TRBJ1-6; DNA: TGTGCCAGTATGGACAGCTCCTATAATTCACCCCTCCACTTT; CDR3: CASMDSSYNSPLHF
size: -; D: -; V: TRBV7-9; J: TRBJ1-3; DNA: TGTGCCAGCAGCGATCCAGGGCTAGTTGGAAACACCATATATTTT; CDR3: CASSDPGLVGNTIYF
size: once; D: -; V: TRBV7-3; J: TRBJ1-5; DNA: TGTGCCAGCAGCTTTTGGGGGGGAGGCAATCAGCCCCAGCATTTT; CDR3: CASSFWGGGNQPQHF
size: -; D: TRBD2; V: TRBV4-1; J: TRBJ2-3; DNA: TGCGCCAGCAGCCAAGTAATTAGCGGGGGGGCGGGTACGCAGTATTTT; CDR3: CASSQVISGGAGTQYF
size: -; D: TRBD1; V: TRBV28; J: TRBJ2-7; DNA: TGTGCCAGCAAGACAGGGGGCGCCACCTACGAGCAGTACTTC; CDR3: CASKTGGATYEQYF
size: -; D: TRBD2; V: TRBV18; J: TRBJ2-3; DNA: TGTGCCAGCTCACGCGGGACTAGCGGGGGAACTAGCACAGATACGCAGTATTTT; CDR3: CASSRGTSGGTSTDTQYF
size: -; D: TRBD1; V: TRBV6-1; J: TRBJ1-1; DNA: TGTGCCAGCAGGGACAGGGGGCATACTGAAGCTTTCTTT; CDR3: CASRDRGHTEAFF
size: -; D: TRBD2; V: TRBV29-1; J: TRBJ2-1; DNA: TGCAGCGTTGCTTTACTAGCGGGAAAAAGCTCCTACAATGAGCAGTTCTTC; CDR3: CSVALLAGKSSYNEQFF
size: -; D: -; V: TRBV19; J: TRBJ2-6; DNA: TGTGCCAGTAGTCTGAGCTCTGGGGCCAACGTCCTGACTTTC; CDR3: CASSLSSGANVLTF
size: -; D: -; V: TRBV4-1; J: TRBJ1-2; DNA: TGCGCCAGCAGCCCGAGGCTATCTGAGTTTTATAGCTATGGCTACACCTTC; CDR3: CASSPRLSEFYSYGYTF
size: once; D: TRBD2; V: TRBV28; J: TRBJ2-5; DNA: TGTGCCAGCAGTTCAGGGACTAGCGGCCTGGAGACCCAGTACTTC; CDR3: CASSSGTSGLETQYF
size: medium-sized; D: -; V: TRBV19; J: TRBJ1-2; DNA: TGTGCCAGTAGTATGGCGGGGGTACAGGTTGTGGATGGCTACACCTTC; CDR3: CASSMAGVQVVDGYTF
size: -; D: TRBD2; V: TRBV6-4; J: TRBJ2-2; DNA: TGTGCCAGCAGTAGCGGGGGGGACACCGGGGAGCTGTTTTTT; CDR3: CASSSGGDTGELFF
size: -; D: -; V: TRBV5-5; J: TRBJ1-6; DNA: TGTGCCAGCAGCTTGGCGGGGTATAATTCACCCCTCCACTTT; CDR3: CASSLAGYNSPLHF
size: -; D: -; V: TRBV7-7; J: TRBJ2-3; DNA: TGTGCTAGCAGTCGAGGGCCCCGGAATACGCAGTATTTT; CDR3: CASSRGPRNTQYF
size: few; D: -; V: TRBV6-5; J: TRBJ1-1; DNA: TGTGCCAGCCGTTACCTAGCGAGGAACACTGAAGCTTTCTTT; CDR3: CASRYLARNTEAFF
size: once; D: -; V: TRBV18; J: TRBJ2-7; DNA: TGTGCCAGCTCACGGGGGGATAGCTACGAGCAGTACTTC; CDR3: CASSRGDSYEQYF
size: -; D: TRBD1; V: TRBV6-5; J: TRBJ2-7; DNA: TGTGCCAGCAGTGTCCAGGGGGCGAGACAGTACTTC; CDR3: CASSVQGARQYF
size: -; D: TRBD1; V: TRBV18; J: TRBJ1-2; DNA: TGTGCCAGCTCACCACCGTCGGGACAGGGGAACTATGGCTACACCTTC; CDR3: CASSPPSGQGNYGYTF
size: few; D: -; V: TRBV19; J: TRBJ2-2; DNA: TGTGCCAGTAGTACTTATACCGGGGAGCTGTTTTTT; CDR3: CASSTYTGELFF
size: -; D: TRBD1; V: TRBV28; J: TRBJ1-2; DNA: TGTGCCAGCAGCCTACAGGGGACGAACTATGGCTACACCTTC; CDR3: CASSLQGTNYGYTF
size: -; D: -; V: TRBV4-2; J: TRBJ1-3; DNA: TGTGCCAGCAGCCAAGAGGCCGGGAGGGGGGCTGGAAACACCATATATTTT; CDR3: CASSQEAGRGAGNTIYF
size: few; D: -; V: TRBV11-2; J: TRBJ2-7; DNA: TGTGCCAGCAGCCGACGGATAACCACTCACAGGGACCACGAGCAGTACTTC; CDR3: CASSRRITTHRDHEQYF